These 17 T cell receptor beta chains were all obtained from the same sample, sequenced in a study of neurological immune-mediated disorders. Each CDR3 protein gets one entry after TCRdb re-called the 5' RACE reads with MiXCR. This table has about 74,000 distinct CDR3 sequences, 4% to 6% appearing once. The sample was PBMCs. The receptors here all came from a man aged 18 to 35 with multiple sclerosis.

The V call is TRBV15, the J call TRBJ2-5, with D possibly called TRBD1 or TRBD2 (5 bases each). The CDR3 extends over 15 amino acids. Trimming took 0 bases from V and 1 from J, leaving 9 bases between them. In germline, CDR1 is LNHNV, CDR2 YYDKDF (reference sequence). CDR3 sequence (DNA): TGTGCCACCAGCAGAGATGGGGGATTCCAAGAGACCCAGTACTTC. It is translated as CATSRDGGFQETQYF.

This clonotype was seen ten or more times. V usage is TRBV7-2 and J usage is TRBJ1-5, with D possibly TRBD1 on 5 matching bases. V lost 6 bases and J 0 bases, leaving 15 bases between the germline ends. The CDR3 sequence is 16 residues long. CDR1 is SGHTA, CDR2 FQGNSA, per germline. CDR3 region: CASSIMGGRSNQPQHF. Here the CDR3 DNA reads TGTGCCAGCAGTATAATGGGGGGACGTAGCAATCAGCCCCAGCATTTT.

The sample holds many counts of this clonotype. The chain recombines TRBV6-6 with TRBJ2-3, with D maybe TRBD1 (5 bases). Between the trimmed V and J ends, which lost 4 bases and 6 bases, there was a span of 11 bases. There are 13 residues in the CDR3. CDR1 and CDR2 (germline): MNHNY, SVGAGI (reference sequence). CDR3 DNA: TGTGCCAGCAGTTGGGGCCTCGGGGATACGCAGTATTTT. The encoded protein is CASSWGLGDTQYF.

This clonotype was recorded many times. The chain combines TRBV5-1 with TRBJ1-2; TRBD1 is a possible D gene (6 bases). V lost 7 bases and J lost 2, with 9 bases in between. CDR3 length: 12 residues. Germline V gene lookup returns CDR1 SGHRS and CDR2 YFSETQ. The CDR3 DNA reads TGCGCCAGCGGAACAGGGAACTATGGCTACACCTTC. Its protein is CASGTGNYGYTF. The complete variable domain, with remaining parts taken from reference TRBV5-1 and TRBJ1-2, reads KAGVTQTPRYLIKTRGQQVTLSCSPISGHRSVSWYQQTPGQGLQFLFEYFSETQRNKGNFPGRFSGRQFSNSRSEMNVSTLELGDSALYLCASGTGNYGYTFGSGTRLTVV.

This clonotype was found many times. V usage is TRBV5-1 and J usage is TRBJ1-1, with 8 nucleotides matching TRBD1. The germline V gene has CDR1 SGHRS and CDR2 YFSETQ. The J segment lost 5 bases and the V segment lost 4 bases, leaving 7 bases of the junction unmatched. This CDR3 is 14 amino acids long. The CDR3 reads CASSETGAVTEAFF. Written as DNA, the CDR3 is TGCGCCAGCAGCGAGACAGGGGCGGTTACTGAAGCTTTCTTT.

This clonotype came up many times. The J gene is TRBJ1-4, the V gene TRBV20-1; D gene uncertain. This CDR3 has 13 amino acids. The germline V gene has CDR1 DFQATT and CDR2 SNEGSKA (reference sequence). Trimming cost V 5 bases and J 6 bases, with 13 bases left between them. CDR3 bases: TGCAGTGCTCTTAGGGCGCGGGATGAAAAACTGTTTTTT. Amino acids: CSALRARDEKLFF.

This clonotype occurred many times. The CDR3 spells CASSLTPVNSPLHF. CDR3 in DNA: TGTGCCAGCAGCTTGACCCCTGTGAATTCACCCCTCCACTTT. The gene calls are TRBV5-5 and TRBJ1-6; the D is unclear. The germline V gene has CDR1 SGHKS and CDR2 YYEKEE (reference sequence). This CDR3 has 14 amino acids. V was clipped by 1 base and J by 7 bases, with 9 bases between them.

At least ten counts were recorded for this clonotype. The CDR3 DNA follows: TGCAGTGCTAGTACAGGGGGTGGAAGTGGCGAGCAGTACTTC. Residues: CSASTGGGSGEQYF. V usage is TRBV20-1 and J usage is TRBJ2-7; 8 bases agree with TRBD1. Germline V lookup: CDR1 DFQATT, CDR2 SNEGSKA (reference sequence). The CDR3 consists of 14 residues. With V trimmed by 3 bases and J by 6 bases, 10 bases remained unmatched.

In this sample, this clonotype turned up many times. This sequence joins TRBV5-1 and TRBJ2-3; the match to TRBD1 covers 11 bases. The germline V gene encodes CDR1 SGHRS and CDR2 YFSETQ. The CDR3 is 16 amino acids. J was trimmed by 3 bases and V by 6 bases; bases with no gene match: 9. The CDR3 protein is CASNRGDRGNTDTQYF. CDR3 nucleotide sequence: TGCGCCAGCAACCGTGGGGACAGGGGGAATACAGATACGCAGTATTTT. The variable domain in full, with the rest retrieved from reference TRBV5-1 and TRBJ2-3, is KAGVTQTPRYLIKTRGQQVTLSCSPISGHRSVSWYQQTPGQGLQFLFEYFSETQRNKGNFPGRFSGRQFSNSRSEMNVSTLELGDSALYLCASNRGDRGNTDTQYFGPGTRLTVL.

This clonotype was detected many times. The chain is built from TRBV5-1 and TRBJ2-5, with a tentative D call TRBD1 (5 bases). Germline values: CDR1 SGHRS, CDR2 YFSETQ. V lost 1 base, J lost 7 bases, and 14 bases lay in between. The CDR3 consists of 14 residues. The CDR3 here is CASSLLDQQGTQYF. The CDR3 DNA follows: TGCGCCAGCAGCTTGCTCGACCAGCAGGGGACCCAGTACTTC.

The table lists this clonotype with many counts. This sequence joins TRBV12-3 or TRBV12-4 and TRBJ2-5; no clear D. This CDR3 spans 13 amino acids. The V gene lost 5 bases and the J gene lost 4 bases, with 11 bases spanning the gap. This CDR3 is CASSPRAGETQYF. The DNA of the CDR3 is TGTGCCAGCAGTCCCCGGGCAGGAGAGACCCAGTACTTC.

This clonotype came up many times. The chain links TRBV20-1 to TRBJ2-3; the match to TRBD2 covers 8 bases. CDR1 and CDR2 from the germline V gene are DFQATT and SNEGSKA (reference sequence). V shed 6 bases and J 2 bases; nucleotides not matched to a gene: 7. The CDR3 extends over 14 amino acids. CDR3 bases: TGCAGTGCGCAGACTAGCGTCAACACAGATACGCAGTATTTT. Its protein is CSAQTSVNTDTQYF.

Ten or more counts support this clonotype. The rearrangement uses TRBV7-8 and TRBJ1-1, with D possibly matching TRBD1 (5 bases). Per the germline V gene, CDR1 is SGHVS and CDR2 is FQNEAQ. The ends were cut back, 5 bases at V and 5 bases at J, with 15 bases in the middle. The CDR3 runs to 14 residues. The CDR3 nucleotides are TGTGCCAGCAGCAAAGAGGGACGACATACTGAAGCTTTCTTT. Amino acids: CASSKEGRHTEAFF.

This clonotype occurred many times. The chain has TRBV20-1 and TRBJ1-5, with D possibly being TRBD1 (6 bases). This CDR3 spans 13 amino acids. Between the trimmed V and J ends, which lost 1 base and 7 bases, there was a span of 11 bases. Germline V gene lookup returns CDR1 DFQATT and CDR2 SNEGSKA (reference sequence). DNA for the CDR3: TGCAGTGCTAGAGTGCACAGGGAACAGCCCCAGCATTTT. It codes for CSARVHREQPQHF.

This clonotype was observed at least ten times. This chain uses TRBV20-1 with TRBJ2-1; TRBD1 agrees at 7 bases. The junction had 15 bases not matched to a gene; V was cut back by 5 bases and J by 5 bases. In germline, CDR1 is DFQATT, CDR2 SNEGSKA (reference sequence). The CDR3 totals 16 residues. Here the CDR3 DNA reads TGCAGTGCTCGGCTCTCCGACACCAGGGGGAACAATGAGCAGTTCTTC. It encodes CSARLSDTRGNNEQFF.

This clonotype was detected ten times or more. V and J are TRBV15 and TRBJ2-7; maybe TRBD2 (6 bases). The CDR3 runs 20 residues. Germline CDR1 is LNHNV and CDR2 is YYDKDF (reference sequence). V was clipped by 1 base and J by 3 bases, with 28 bases between them. The CDR3 reads CATSRVGLYLPHLGNYEQYF. In DNA, the CDR3 is TGTGCCACCAGCAGAGTGGGACTCTACCTTCCCCACTTGGGGAACTACGAGCAGTACTTC.

This clonotype has at least ten counts. This chain joins TRBV20-1 and TRBJ2-1; 9 bases map to TRBD2. V was pared by 4 bases and J by 8 bases, with 9 bases of the junction left unmatched. Germline loops: CDR1 DFQATT, CDR2 SNEGSKA (reference sequence). The CDR3 is 14 amino acids. The CDR3: CSATAGGSGYEQFF. The CDR3 bases are TGCAGTGCTACAGCGGGAGGATCAGGGTATGAGCAGTTCTTC.